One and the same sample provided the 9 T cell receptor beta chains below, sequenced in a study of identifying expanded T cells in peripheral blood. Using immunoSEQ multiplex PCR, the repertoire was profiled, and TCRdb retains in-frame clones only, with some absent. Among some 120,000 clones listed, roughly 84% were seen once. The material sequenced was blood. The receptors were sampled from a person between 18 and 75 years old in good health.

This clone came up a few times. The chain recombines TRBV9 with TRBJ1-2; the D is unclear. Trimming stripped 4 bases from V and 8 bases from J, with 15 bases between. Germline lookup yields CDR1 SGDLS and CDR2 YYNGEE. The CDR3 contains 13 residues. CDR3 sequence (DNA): TGTGCCAGCAGCCCTCGTATAAGCGAGGGCTACACCTTC. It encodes CASSPRISEGYTF.

CDR3 DNA sequence: TGTGCCAGTAGTTCGCGATCGAACCGTCTTAGCTCCTACGAGCAGTACTTC. This translates into CASSSRSNRLSSYEQYF. The chain has TRBV19 and TRBJ2-7, with no clear D. Trimming removed 5 bases at V and 0 bases at J, with 20 bases between. From germline, CDR1 is LNHDA and CDR2 SQIVND (reference sequence). The CDR3 totals 17 residues.

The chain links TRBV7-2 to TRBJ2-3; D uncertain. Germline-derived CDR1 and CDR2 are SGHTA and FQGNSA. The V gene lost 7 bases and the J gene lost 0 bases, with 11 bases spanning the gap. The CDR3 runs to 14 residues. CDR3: CASKEGRSTDTQYF. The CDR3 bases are TGTGCCAGCAAGGAAGGTAGAAGCACAGATACGCAGTATTTT.

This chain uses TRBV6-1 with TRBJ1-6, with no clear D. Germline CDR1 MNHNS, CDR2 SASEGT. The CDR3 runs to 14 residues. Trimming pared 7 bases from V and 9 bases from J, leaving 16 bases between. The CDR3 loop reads CASTPRAQTSPLHF. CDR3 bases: TGTGCCAGCACCCCCCGGGCCCAGACTTCACCCCTCCACTTT.

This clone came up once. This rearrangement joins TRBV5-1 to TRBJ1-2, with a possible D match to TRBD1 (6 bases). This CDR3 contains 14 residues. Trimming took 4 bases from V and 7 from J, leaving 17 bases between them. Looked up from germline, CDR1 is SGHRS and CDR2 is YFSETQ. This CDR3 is CASSANPGAGGYTF. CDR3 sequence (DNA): TGCGCCAGCAGCGCGAACCCAGGGGCTGGTGGCTACACCTTC.

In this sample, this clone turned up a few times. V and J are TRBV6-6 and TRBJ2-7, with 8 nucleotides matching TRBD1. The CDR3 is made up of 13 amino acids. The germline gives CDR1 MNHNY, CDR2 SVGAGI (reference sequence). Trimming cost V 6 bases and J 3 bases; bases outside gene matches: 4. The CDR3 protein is CASRGQVDYEQYF. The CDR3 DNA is TGTGCCAGCAGGGGACAGGTAGACTACGAGCAGTACTTC.

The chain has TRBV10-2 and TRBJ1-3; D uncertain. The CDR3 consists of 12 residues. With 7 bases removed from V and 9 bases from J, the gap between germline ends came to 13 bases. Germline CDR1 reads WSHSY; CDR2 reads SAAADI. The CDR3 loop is CASKEGLGTIYF. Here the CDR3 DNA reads TGCGCCAGCAAAGAGGGTCTGGGCACCATATATTTT.

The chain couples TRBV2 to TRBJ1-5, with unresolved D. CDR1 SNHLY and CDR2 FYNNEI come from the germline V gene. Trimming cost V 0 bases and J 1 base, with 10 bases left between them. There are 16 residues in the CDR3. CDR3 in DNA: TGTGCCAGCAGTGAAGCGCTTTTCACCAGCAATCAGCCCCAGCATTTT. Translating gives CASSEALFTSNQPQHF.

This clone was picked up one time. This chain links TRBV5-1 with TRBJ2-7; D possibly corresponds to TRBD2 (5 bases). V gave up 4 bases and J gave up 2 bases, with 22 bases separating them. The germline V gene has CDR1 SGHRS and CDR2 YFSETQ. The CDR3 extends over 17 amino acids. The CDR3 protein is CASSRLGGRVGTYEQYF. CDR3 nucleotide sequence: TGCGCCAGCAGCAGACTGGGCGGGCGAGTAGGCACCTACGAGCAGTACTTC.